This passage covers 30 T cell receptor beta chains from one sample sequenced in a study of radiotherapy plus CTLA-4 blockade in lung cancer. Some clones are missing from TCRdb's copy, which holds only in-frame ones; the method was immunoSEQ multiplex PCR. The table includes 48,000 or so clones, 70% to 90% detected once. The starting material was peripheral blood, obtained from a patient treated with radiotherapy plus ipilimumab. The receptors here all came from a human donor with non-small cell lung cancer whose response to radiotherapy plus ipilimumab could not be evaluated.

The chain carries TRBV4-1 and TRBJ1-5, with unresolved D. V was pared by 1 base and J by 2 bases, with 6 bases between. The CDR3 length is 14 residues. The germline CDR1 and CDR2 sequences are MGHRA and YSYEKL. CDR3 DNA: TGCGCCAGCAGCCAAGTCCCTGGCAATCAGCCCCAGCATTTT. The encoded protein is CASSQVPGNQPQHF.

The genes are TRBV11-2 and TRBJ1-2; possibly TRBD1 for D (6 bases). Trimming took off 3 bases at V and 1 base at J, with 12 bases between the two ends. Germline CDR1 reads SGHAT; CDR2 reads FQNNGV. The CDR3 runs to 15 residues. CDR3 DNA: TGTGCCAGCAGCTTGGATGGACAGTTTAACTATGGCTACACCTTC. It specifies CASSLDGQFNYGYTF. Supplemented by reference TRBV11-2 and TRBJ1-2, the full variable domain reads EAGVAQSPRYKIIEKRQSVAFWCNPISGHATLYWYQQILGQGPKLLIQFQNNGVVDDSQLPKDRFSAERLKGVDSTLKIQPAKLEDSAVYLCASSLDGQFNYGYTFGSGTRLTVV.

V gene TRBV5-1 combines with J gene TRBJ2-5; D uncertain. The J call is doubtful: the DNA matches TRBJ2-7 better. The CDR3 length is 13 residues. Germline V lookup: CDR1 SGHRS, CDR2 YFSETQ. The CDR3: CASSLELPSEQYF. The CDR3 region has the DNA TGCGCCAGCAGCTTGGAACTTCCGTCCGAGCAGTACTTC.

The CDR3 reads CASSQDKQGGEKLFF. The CDR3 DNA sequence: TGCGCCAGCAGCCAAGATAAGCAGGGAGGTGAAAAACTGTTTTTT. The chain is built from TRBV4-3 and TRBJ1-4; TRBD1 might be the D (5 bases). The length of the CDR3 is 15 residues. Germline V gives CDR1 LGHNA, CDR2 YSLEER. Between the trimmed V and J ends, which lost 0 bases and 7 bases, there was a span of 12 bases.

This clone was seen once. V usage is TRBV11-2 and J usage is TRBJ1-1; 7 nucleotides align to TRBD1. The germline V gene has CDR1 SGHAT and CDR2 FQNNGV. V dropped 4 bases and J dropped 2; count of bases not matched to a gene: 7. The CDR3 length is 15 residues. Here the CDR3 reads CASSSSDRANTEAFF. CDR3 nucleotide sequence: TGTGCCAGCAGCTCATCCGACAGGGCTAACACTGAAGCTTTCTTT.

The chain recombines TRBV19 with TRBJ2-7; possible D gene TRBD1, 6 bases. Germline-derived CDR1 and CDR2 are LNHDA and SQIVND (reference sequence). This CDR3 is 11 amino acids long. V lost 6 bases and J 6 bases, leaving 9 bases between the germline ends. The CDR3 here is CASRRGTEQYF. CDR3 coding DNA: TGTGCCAGTAGGAGGGGGACCGAGCAGTACTTC.

The genes are TRBV9 and TRBJ2-6; a possible D gene is TRBD2 (6 bases). This CDR3 contains 17 residues. Germline CDR1 is SGDLS and CDR2 is YYNGEE. The V end lost 0 bases, the J end lost 11 bases, and 21 bases lay between the germline ends. CDR3 protein: CASSVATGGNARHVLTF. As DNA, the CDR3 is TGTGCCAGCAGCGTAGCTACTGGGGGGAACGCCCGTCACGTCCTGACTTTC.

The chain is built from TRBV6-6 and TRBJ1-1; D might be TRBD1 (6 bases). The CDR3 contains 13 residues. V lost 7 bases and J 9 bases, leaving 18 bases between the germline ends. Germline loops: CDR1 MNHNY, CDR2 SVGAGI (reference sequence). The DNA of the CDR3 is TGTGCCAGCAATCCAATACCGACAGGACAAGCTTTCTTT. As protein: CASNPIPTGQAFF.

The V and J genes are TRBV7-3 and TRBJ2-2, with TRBD1 matching over 9 bases. From germline, CDR1 is SGHTA and CDR2 FQGTGA. This CDR3 region has 15 residues. V trimming: 3 bases; J trimming: 11 bases; junction bases outside the gene matches: 10. CDR3 nucleotides: TGTGCCAGCAGCTTCACAGGGGGCGAGTTTGGAGAGCTGTTTTTT. The encoded protein is CASSFTGGEFGELFF.

The rearrangement joins TRBV6-5 to TRBJ1-5, with TRBD1 as a possible D gene (5 bases). V shed 5 bases and J shed 3 bases, with 11 bases lying between them. The CDR3 spans 14 residues. Germline V lookup: CDR1 MNHEY, CDR2 SVGAGI. The chain's CDR3 is CASSRDSTNQPQHF. The CDR3 bases are TGTGCCAGCAGTCGAGACAGTACCAATCAGCCCCAGCATTTT.

The rearrangement joins TRBV7-9 to TRBJ2-2; 9 bases map to TRBD1. The trim removed 8 bases at V and 3 bases at J, leaving 10 bases unmatched. CDR1 and CDR2 (germline): SEHNR, FQNEAQ (reference sequence). This CDR3 has 16 amino acids. The CDR3 sequence: CASRPPRTGDTGELFF. The CDR3 nucleotides read TGTGCCAGCCGGCCCCCTCGGACAGGGGACACCGGGGAGCTGTTTTTT.

The chain joins TRBV6-1 to TRBJ1-2; D is uncertain. The germline V gene has CDR1 MNHNS and CDR2 SASEGT. V lost 6 bases and J lost 2, with 13 bases in between. The CDR3 has 14 residues. The CDR3 sequence: CASSTSTGNYGYTF. CDR3 nucleotide sequence: TGTGCCAGCAGCACCTCTACGGGGAACTATGGCTACACCTTC.

The gene calls are TRBV19 and TRBJ1-5; TRBD1 might be the D (6 bases). V gave up 6 bases and J gave up 6 bases, with 18 bases separating them. CDR1 and CDR2 from the germline V gene are LNHDA and SQIVND (reference sequence). The CDR3 has 15 amino acids. The CDR3 DNA reads TGTGCCAGTAGGCGGGAGGGGGTCGTTTTTCAGCCCCAGCATTTT. Protein product: CASRREGVVFQPQHF.

The chain uses TRBV2 and TRBJ2-6; a possible D gene is TRBD1 (5 bases). Germline V gene data show CDR1 as SNHLY and CDR2 as FYNNEI. Trimming pared 2 bases from V and 4 bases from J, leaving 12 bases between. The length of the CDR3 is 16 residues. The CDR3, as DNA: TGTGCCAGCAGTGAAACTGGACAATCCGGGGCCAACGTCCTGACTTTC. Its protein product is CASSETGQSGANVLTF. Based on the CDR3 plus reference TRBV2 and TRBJ2-6, the full variable domain is EPEVTQTPSHQVTQMGQEVILRCVPISNHLYFYWYRQILGQKVEFLVSFYNNEISEKSEIFDDQFSVERPDGSNFTLKIRSTKLEDSAMYFCASSETGQSGANVLTFGAGSRLTVL.

This clone is labeled as medium-sized. Other DNA variants within this sample encode the same CDR3. This chain uses TRBV19 with TRBJ1-1; D is ambiguous. Germline V gene sequence: CDR1 LNHDA, CDR2 SQIVND (reference sequence). Trimming removed 3 bases at V and 1 base at J, with 9 bases between. The CDR3 length is 14 residues. The CDR3 sequence: CASSIPAGNTEAFF. The CDR3 region has the DNA TGTGCCAGTAGTATCCCCGCAGGGAACACTGAAGCTTTCTTT.

The genes are TRBV28 and TRBJ1-2; TRBD1 might be the D (6 bases). CDR1 is MDHEN, CDR2 SYDVKM, per germline. This CDR3 spans 15 amino acids. V gave up 5 bases and J gave up 3 bases, with 16 bases separating them. The CDR3 nucleotides are TGTGCCAGCAGTCCCCTCGGGGGGCTGGACTATGGCTACACCTTC. It encodes CASSPLGGLDYGYTF.

The V call is TRBV4-1, the J call TRBJ2-1; 9 bases map to TRBD1. Germline lookup yields CDR1 MGHRA and CDR2 YSYEKL. The CDR3 is 17 residues long. J was trimmed by 1 base and V by 1 base; bases with no gene match: 5. The DNA of the CDR3 is TGCGCCAGCAGCCAAGTCGGGACAGGGATGTCCTACAATGAGCAGTTCTTC. Amino acids: CASSQVGTGMSYNEQFF.

The chain recombines TRBV12-2 with TRBJ1-6; the D call in the table, TRBD1, was not verified against the DNA. TRBV12-2 constitutes a pseudogene. The CDR3 is made up of 18 amino acids. The CDR3 DNA sequence: TGTGCAAGTCGCTCGCGACCCAGGGGGAAGTTGGCCAATTCACCCCTCCACTTT. It encodes CASRSRPRGKLANSPLHF.

The chain employs TRBV27 and TRBJ1-2, with D unclear. V was trimmed by 0 bases and J by 5 bases, leaving 13 bases between them. Germline V gene lookup returns CDR1 MNHEY and CDR2 SMNVEV (reference sequence). This CDR3 spans 15 amino acids. CDR3 DNA sequence: TGTGCCAGCAGTTTATCTCTCCGGGGTCGGTATGGCTACACCTTC. It translates to CASSLSLRGRYGYTF.

This clone was seen just once. The chain uses TRBV19 and TRBJ1-4; D unresolved. The germline V gene has CDR1 LNHDA and CDR2 SQIVND (reference sequence). The germline V and J ends were trimmed by 4 bases and 7 bases, with 10 bases remaining between them. This CDR3 region has 13 residues. DNA of the CDR3: TGTGCCAGTAGTACCGGAGTCGGTGAAAAACTGTTTTTT. It encodes CASSTGVGEKLFF.

This clone has a single count. The chain couples TRBV10-3 to TRBJ2-7, with a tentative D call TRBD2 (6 bases). Germline V lookup: CDR1 ENHRY, CDR2 SYGVKD. The CDR3 totals 14 residues. V lost 5 bases and J lost 4, with 15 bases in between. CDR3 sequence: CAISRDSTGYEQYF. The CDR3 nucleotides are TGTGCCATCAGTCGGGACTCTACGGGGTACGAGCAGTACTTC.

The chain carries TRBV4-3 and TRBJ1-6; 7 bases are a match to TRBD1. Germline V lookup: CDR1 LGHNA, CDR2 YSLEER. With 0 bases clipped from V and 9 bases from J, the junction kept 5 bases outside the gene matches. CDR3 length: 15 residues. The CDR3 DNA reads TGCGCCAGCAGCCAAGATTCGACAGGGAGTTCACCCCTCCACTTT. Amino acid sequence: CASSQDSTGSSPLHF.

This clone came up a few times. J is TRBJ1-4 and V is TRBV6-6, with TRBD1 matching over 8 bases. The trim removed 5 bases at V and 4 bases at J, leaving 3 bases unmatched. CDR3 length equals 14 residues. Germline assignment: CDR1 MNHNY and CDR2 SVGAGI (reference sequence). CDR3: CASSRDRSNEKLFF. The CDR3 DNA follows: TGTGCCAGCAGTCGGGACAGGAGTAATGAAAAACTGTTTTTT.

In DNA form, the CDR3 reads TGTGCCAGCGGACGACAGGGGGCGGGTAATGAAAAACTGTTTTTT. It specifies CASGRQGAGNEKLFF. The chain recombines TRBV2 with TRBJ1-4, with TRBD1 matching over 10 bases. The germline gives CDR1 SNHLY, CDR2 FYNNEI. J was trimmed by 4 bases and V by 8 bases; bases with no gene match: 7. CDR3 length: 15 residues.

This clone was counted between two and nine times. The rearrangement joins TRBV11-2 to TRBJ2-2, with unresolved D. The CDR3 runs 15 residues. The germline V and J ends were trimmed by 5 bases and 1 base, with 11 bases remaining between them. Germline V gene lookup returns CDR1 SGHAT and CDR2 FQNNGV. CDR3 region: CASSPIRGNTGELFF. The CDR3 coding sequence is TGTGCCAGCAGCCCCATTCGCGGGAACACCGGGGAGCTGTTTTTT.

The V call is TRBV19, the J call TRBJ2-5; TRBD1 aligns across 12 bases. In germline, CDR1 is LNHDA, CDR2 SQIVND (reference sequence). The CDR3 is 17 amino acids. The trim removed 4 bases at V and 0 bases at J, leaving 6 bases unmatched. The CDR3 region has the DNA TGTGCCAGTAGTAGGGGGACAGGGGGCCTGTACCAAGAGACCCAGTACTTC. Its protein is CASSRGTGGLYQETQYF.

The chain couples TRBV28 to TRBJ2-7; D remains ambiguous. V lost 3 bases, J lost 5 bases, and 5 bases lay in between. This CDR3 contains 11 residues. Looked up from germline, CDR1 is MDHEN and CDR2 is SYDVKM. This chain's CDR3 is CASSLSNEQYF. The CDR3 coding sequence is TGTGCCAGCAGTTTGAGCAACGAGCAGTACTTC.

The chain employs TRBV5-4 and TRBJ1-1, with D unclear. CDR3 length: 12 amino acids. Between the trimmed V and J ends, which lost 2 bases and 1 base, there was a span of 3 bases. Germline CDR1 and CDR2: SGHNT and YYREEE (reference sequence). CDR3 sequence (DNA): TGTGCCAGCAGCTTTAAGAACACTGAAGCTTTCTTT. Translated, it gives CASSFKNTEAFF.

The gene calls are TRBV2 and TRBJ1-1, with a tentative D call TRBD1 (5 bases). The V gene lost 2 bases and the J gene lost 5 bases, with 12 bases spanning the gap. There are 14 residues in the CDR3. The germline V gene has CDR1 SNHLY and CDR2 FYNNEI. The CDR3 nucleotides are TGTGCCAGCAGTGAATGGGGGGTAGGGACTGAAGCTTTCTTT. It is translated as CASSEWGVGTEAFF.

The CDR3 loop is CASSHLTSNPYNEQFF. The CDR3, as DNA: TGTGCCAGCAGCCATCTAACTAGTAACCCCTACAATGAGCAGTTCTTC. V and J are TRBV7-9 and TRBJ2-1; TRBD2 is a possible D gene (5 bases). Germline V gene sequence: CDR1 SEHNR, CDR2 FQNEAQ (reference sequence). The CDR3 is 16 residues long. V shed 5 bases and J shed 2 bases, with 16 bases lying between them.